This section outlines one T cell receptor beta chain sequence together with its context. This CDR3 has 17 residues. V lost 3 bases and J 0 bases, leaving 17 bases between the germline ends. Germline-derived CDR1 and CDR2 are LNHDA and SQIVND (reference sequence). This record comes from a study of blood T cell repertoires in COVID-19. Study in general: From the United States, Italy and Spain came samples of acute and convalescent COVID-19. Sources were T cells, B-cell-depleted T cells, or PBMCs; the material itself was cDNA or gDNA.

Two negative PCRs, clearance, or symptom resolution were required of recovered Cohort 3 donors. In the authors' workflow: By means of reference gene primer amplification, nucleated cell counts were estimated. The data were produced by immunoSEQ multiplex PCR, yet TCRdb's version contains in-frame clones alone and is incomplete. That table furnishes V, J and clone size, whereas the DNA furnished D and trimming. The sample carries 450,000 or so clones, 90% recorded once. The sequencing input was PBMCs or T cells enriched from blood (not recorded which). This clonotype originated in a young man who had recovered from COVID-19. The rearrangement uses TRBV19 and TRBJ1-1; D perhaps matches TRBD1 (5 bases). CDR3 in amino acids: CASSIGHSRIMNTEAFF. The CDR3 DNA follows: TGTGCCAGTAGTATTGGACACAGCCGAATCATGAACACTGAAGCTTTCTTT.